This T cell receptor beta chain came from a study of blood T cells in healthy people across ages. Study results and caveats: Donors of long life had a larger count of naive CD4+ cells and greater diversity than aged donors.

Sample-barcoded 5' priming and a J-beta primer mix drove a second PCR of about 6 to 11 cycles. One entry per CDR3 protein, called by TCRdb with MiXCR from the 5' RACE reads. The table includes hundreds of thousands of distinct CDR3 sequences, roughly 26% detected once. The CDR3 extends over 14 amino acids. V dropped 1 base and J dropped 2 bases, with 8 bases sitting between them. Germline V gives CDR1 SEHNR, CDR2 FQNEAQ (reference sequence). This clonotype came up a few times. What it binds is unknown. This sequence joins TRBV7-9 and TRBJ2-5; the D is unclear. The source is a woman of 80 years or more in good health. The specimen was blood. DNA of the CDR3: TGTGCCAGCAGCTTAGGCCTAGATCAAGAGACCCAGTACTTC. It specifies CASSLGLDQETQYF.